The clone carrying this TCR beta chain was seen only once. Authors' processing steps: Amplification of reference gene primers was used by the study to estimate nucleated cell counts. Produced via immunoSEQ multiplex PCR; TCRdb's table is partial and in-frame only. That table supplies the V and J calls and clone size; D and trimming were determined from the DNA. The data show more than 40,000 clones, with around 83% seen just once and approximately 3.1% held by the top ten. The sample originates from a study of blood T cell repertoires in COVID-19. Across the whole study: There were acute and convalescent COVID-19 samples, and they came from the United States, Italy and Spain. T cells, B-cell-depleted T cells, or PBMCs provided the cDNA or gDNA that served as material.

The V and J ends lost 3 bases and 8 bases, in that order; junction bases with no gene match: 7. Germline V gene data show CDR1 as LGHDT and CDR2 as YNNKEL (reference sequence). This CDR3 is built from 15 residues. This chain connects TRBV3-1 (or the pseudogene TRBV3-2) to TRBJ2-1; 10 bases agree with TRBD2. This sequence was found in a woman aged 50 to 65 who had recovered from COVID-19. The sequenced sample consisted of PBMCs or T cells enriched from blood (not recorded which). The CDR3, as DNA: TGTGCCAGCAGCCAGGCTTCTAGCGGGGGTCATGAGCAGTTCTTC. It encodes CASSQASSGGHEQFF.